This T cell receptor beta chain originates from a study of cytomegalovirus exposure and HLA in healthy donors. About the study: Clustering assigned 70% to 85% of the approximately 400 genotyped donors to the Caucasian-associated ancestry cluster. Overall study results and limits: Per a later analysis, HLA-associated TCR beta chains showed more clonal expansion than other, equally common TCR beta chains. In a later analysis, TCR association rates varied by HLA locus: DRB1 most, HLA-C fewest.

As regards this clone: What it binds is unknown.

This CDR3 has 14 amino acids. With 6 bases removed from V and 3 bases from J, the gap between germline ends came to 15 bases. The germline CDR1 and CDR2 sequences are MNHEY and SMNVEV (reference sequence). This PCR relied on a set of 60 Vbeta primers and 13 Jbeta primers. This table comes from immunoSEQ multiplex PCR, and its TCRdb copy is limited to in-frame clones, with some not included. The sample shows 55,000 to 75,000 clones, around 87% of them seen only once. This TCR came from a man younger than 35 in good health and CMV-seronegative. The sample taken for sequencing was PBMCs. The gene calls are TRBV27 and TRBJ2-7; possibly TRBD1 for D (7 bases). The CDR3: CASRPQGGLYEQYF. The CDR3 DNA is TGTGCCAGCAGGCCCCAGGGGGGTCTCTACGAGCAGTACTTC.